These T cell receptor beta chains were read from a single sample in a study of blood T cells in healthy people across ages. TCRdb re-derived calls from the 5' RACE reads in MiXCR, one entry per CDR3 protein. The top ten clones hold approximately 3.7% of a sample with 780,000 or so distinct CDR3 sequences, roughly 25% of them seen once. The same sample was also used in a study of T cells of mothers and their children.

Input material: blood. The receptors stem from a boy aged 10-17 years in good health. Both conserved end residues are part of each CDR3. A D gene is named only where the DNA matches it firmly. Size is omitted from some rows. Given values are once, few, many or a class for expanded clones.

CDR3 DNA: TGTGCCAGCAGATCTCTAGCGGGAGGGCAAGAGACCCAGTACTTC
CDR3 protein: CASRSLAGGQETQYF
J gene: TRBJ2-5
V gene: TRBV7-8
clone size: few
D gene: TRBD2

CDR3 DNA: TGTGCCAGCAGCAAAGGTCAAGCGGGAGGTGACAGTACCCAGTACTTC
CDR3 protein: CASSKGQAGGDSTQYF
J gene: TRBJ2-5
V gene: TRBV21-1
clone size: NA
D gene: NA

CDR3 DNA: TGTGCCAGCAGCCAAGAAGATACGCAGTATTTT
CDR3 protein: CASSQEDTQYF
J gene: TRBJ2-3
V gene: TRBV14
clone size: many
D gene: NA

CDR3 DNA: TGTGCCAGCAGTTACCACGACAGGGCAATGATCTACGAGCAGTACTTC
CDR3 protein: CASSYHDRAMIYEQYF
J gene: TRBJ2-7
V gene: TRBV6-2/TRBV6-3
clone size: NA
D gene: TRBD1

CDR3 DNA: TGTGCCAGCAGGGGGTATGGACAGGGTAATGAGCAGTTCTTC
CDR3 protein: CASRGYGQGNEQFF
J gene: TRBJ2-1
V gene: TRBV5-8
clone size: few
D gene: TRBD1

CDR3 DNA: TGTGCCAGCAGTGAGAGACTAGCGGGAACCTACGAGCAGTACTTC
CDR3 protein: CASSERLAGTYEQYF
J gene: TRBJ2-7
V gene: TRBV25-1
clone size: few
D gene: TRBD2

CDR3 DNA: TGTGCCAGCAGTTGCCCCCTGGGACAGGGTGACTATGGCTACACCTTC
CDR3 protein: CASSCPLGQGDYGYTF
J gene: TRBJ1-2
V gene: TRBV28
clone size: NA
D gene: TRBD1

CDR3 DNA: TGCAGCGTTGAACTACACGGGGGACCTTCCTACAATGAGCAGTTCTTC
CDR3 protein: CSVELHGGPSYNEQFF
J gene: TRBJ2-1
V gene: TRBV29-1
clone size: NA
D gene: NA

CDR3 DNA: TGCAGTGCTAGAGATCGGCGGGCAGGAGTGCTGAACACTGAAGCTTTCTTT
CDR3 protein: CSARDRRAGVLNTEAFF
J gene: TRBJ1-1
V gene: TRBV20-1
clone size: NA
D gene: NA

CDR3 DNA: TGTGCCAGCAGTTTGTCAATAGAGGGGATGGAGACCCAGTACTTC
CDR3 protein: CASSLSIEGMETQYF
J gene: TRBJ2-5
V gene: TRBV27
clone size: NA
D gene: NA

CDR3 DNA: TGCAGCGTTCCTGTCAGCTACCAAGAGACCCAGTACTTC
CDR3 protein: CSVPVSYQETQYF
J gene: TRBJ2-5
V gene: TRBV29-1
clone size: NA
D gene: NA

CDR3 DNA: TGCAGCGTGGAACAATTTAGTCCTTCCTACGAGCAGTACTTC
CDR3 protein: CSVEQFSPSYEQYF
J gene: TRBJ2-7
V gene: TRBV29-1
clone size: NA
D gene: NA

CDR3 DNA: TGTGCCAGCAGTTTAGGGACTTTTAACTTAGGAACGTACGGTGAGCAGTTCTTC
CDR3 protein: CASSLGTFNLGTYGEQFF
J gene: TRBJ2-1
V gene: TRBV6-2/TRBV6-3
clone size: few
D gene: NA

CDR3 DNA: TGTGCCAACAGGGTAGGCAATGAGCAGTTCTTC
CDR3 protein: CANRVGNEQFF
J gene: TRBJ2-1
V gene: TRBV6-6
clone size: NA
D gene: NA

CDR3 DNA: TGTGCCTGGAGTCCCGGGGGGGGGCGGGCAGATACGCAGTATTTT
CDR3 protein: CAWSPGGGRADTQYF
J gene: TRBJ2-3
V gene: TRBV30
clone size: NA
D gene: TRBD2

CDR3 DNA: TGTGCCACCAGCAGAGATGGGACTAGCGGGAGGGCAACCCAGTACTTC
CDR3 protein: CATSRDGTSGRATQYF
J gene: TRBJ2-5
V gene: TRBV15
clone size: NA
D gene: TRBD2

CDR3 DNA: TGCAGTGCTAGAGACGGCCTGGACAGTGAAGCTTTCTTT
CDR3 protein: CSARDGLDSEAFF
J gene: TRBJ1-1
V gene: TRBV20-1
clone size: few
D gene: NA

CDR3 DNA: TGTGCCAGCAGTTTATATGTTTACGAGCAGTACTTC
CDR3 protein: CASSLYVYEQYF
J gene: TRBJ2-7
V gene: TRBV28
clone size: NA
D gene: NA

CDR3 DNA: TGTGCCAGCAGCTTAGGGGCAGGGGGCGCCTACAATGAGCAGTTCTTC
CDR3 protein: CASSLGAGGAYNEQFF
J gene: TRBJ2-1
V gene: TRBV11-2
clone size: NA
D gene: TRBD1

CDR3 DNA: TGCAGTGCACCCGGGACAGGGAGTGGCGTCCTGACTTTC
CDR3 protein: CSAPGTGSGVLTF
J gene: TRBJ2-6
V gene: TRBV20-1
clone size: NA
D gene: TRBD1

CDR3 DNA: TGCGCCAGCAGCCAAGACCGGCATAGCAATCAGCCCCAGCATTTT
CDR3 protein: CASSQDRHSNQPQHF
J gene: TRBJ1-5
V gene: TRBV4-3
clone size: NA
D gene: NA

CDR3 DNA: TGTGCCAGCAGTTACGGCAGCGGGGCAAAACACTACGAGCAGTACTTC
CDR3 protein: CASSYGSGAKHYEQYF
J gene: TRBJ2-7
V gene: TRBV6-2/TRBV6-3
clone size: few
D gene: TRBD2

CDR3 DNA: TGTGCCAGCAGCCCAACAGGACAGCTCTACAATGAGCAGTTCTTC
CDR3 protein: CASSPTGQLYNEQFF
J gene: TRBJ2-1
V gene: TRBV7-3
clone size: few
D gene: NA

CDR3 DNA: TGTGCCACCAGTGACGGTCACGAGCAGTACTTC
CDR3 protein: CATSDGHEQYF
J gene: TRBJ2-7
V gene: TRBV24-1
clone size: few
D gene: NA

CDR3 DNA: TGTGCCAGCAGTTTTGGGGATAGTGAGCAGTTCTTC
CDR3 protein: CASSFGDSEQFF
J gene: TRBJ2-1
V gene: TRBV28
clone size: NA
D gene: NA

CDR3 DNA: TGTGCCAGCGGTTACCTCTCTGGGGCCAACGTCCTGACTTTC
CDR3 protein: CASGYLSGANVLTF
J gene: TRBJ2-6
V gene: TRBV6-9
clone size: NA
D gene: NA

CDR3 DNA: TGCGCCAGCAGCTTGGCCCTAGCGGGAGGGCTCAGGGAGCAGTACTTC
CDR3 protein: CASSLALAGGLREQYF
J gene: TRBJ2-7
V gene: TRBV5-1
clone size: few
D gene: TRBD2

CDR3 DNA: TGTGCCAGCAGTCCTACCTGGACTAGCACCGCGAACACCGGGGAGCTGTTTTTT
CDR3 protein: CASSPTWTSTANTGELFF
J gene: TRBJ2-2
V gene: TRBV6-4
clone size: few
D gene: TRBD2

CDR3 DNA: TGTGCCAGCAGCTTACGAGGACTAGCGGGAGGCCCCTCCTACGAGCAGTACTTC
CDR3 protein: CASSLRGLAGGPSYEQYF
J gene: TRBJ2-7
V gene: TRBV11-2
clone size: NA
D gene: TRBD2

CDR3 DNA: TGCAGTGCCCCGAAACAGGGAATTGGCGGGGAGCTGTTTTTT
CDR3 protein: CSAPKQGIGGELFF
J gene: TRBJ2-2
V gene: TRBV20-1
clone size: NA
D gene: NA

CDR3 DNA: TGTGCCAGCAGCTTAGTCTCGGGGCTACATGAGCAGTTCTTC
CDR3 protein: CASSLVSGLHEQFF
J gene: TRBJ2-1
V gene: TRBV7-9
clone size: NA
D gene: NA

CDR3 DNA: TGTGCCAGCACGAAGTACCAAGAGACCCAGTACTTC
CDR3 protein: CASTKYQETQYF
J gene: TRBJ2-5
V gene: TRBV7-6
clone size: many
D gene: NA

CDR3 DNA: TGCGCCAGCAATGGGAATGGCAATGAGCAGTTCTTC
CDR3 protein: CASNGNGNEQFF
J gene: TRBJ2-1
V gene: TRBV5-1
clone size: NA
D gene: NA

CDR3 DNA: TGTGCCAGCAGGCCCCCTTTGGGCTCCCTCACAGATACGCAGTATTTT
CDR3 protein: CASRPPLGSLTDTQYF
J gene: TRBJ2-3
V gene: TRBV7-2
clone size: few
D gene: NA

CDR3 DNA: TGTGCCAGCAAGCCGGGCGTCTCGACCTACGAGCAGTACTTC
CDR3 protein: CASKPGVSTYEQYF
J gene: TRBJ2-7
V gene: TRBV2
clone size: NA
D gene: NA

CDR3 DNA: TGTGCCAGCAGCCCGACAGGGGAAAATCAGCCCCAGCATTTT
CDR3 protein: CASSPTGENQPQHF
J gene: TRBJ1-5
V gene: TRBV27
clone size: NA
D gene: TRBD1

CDR3 DNA: TGTGCCATCAGTGGTAAGGTCCAAGAGACCCAGTACTTC
CDR3 protein: CAISGKVQETQYF
J gene: TRBJ2-5
V gene: TRBV10-3
clone size: NA
D gene: NA